This is a list of T cell receptor beta chains from one sample in a study of cytomegalovirus exposure and HLA in healthy donors. Generated by immunoSEQ multiplex PCR, the TCRdb table keeps only in-frame clones and is missing some. This table holds some 70,000 clones, about three quarters found once. Sequenced input: PBMCs. The receptors originated from a man between 18 and 35 years old in good health and CMV-seronegative. The CDR3 runs from the conserved cysteine through the conserved F or W. Fields, in order: clone size, D gene, V gene, CDR3 length, J gene, CDR3 DNA, CDR3 protein. D genes are given only for firm matches. Expanded clones get a size class; other rows say once, few or many, or leave the size out.

NA	TRBD1	TRBV5-4	15	TRBJ1-1	TGTGCCAGCAGCAGACCTTCAGGGGGTGGCACTGAAGCTTTCTTT	CASSRPSGGGTEAFF
NA	NA	TRBV5-1	17	TRBJ2-7	TGCGCCAGCAGCTCGGTGGTTACGGGGGACCCGTCGGGGGAGCAGTACTTC	CASSSVVTGDPSGEQYF
NA	NA	TRBV7-8	12	TRBJ2-1	TGTGCCAGCAGCGACCAGGGAACTGAGCAGTTCTTC	CASSDQGTEQFF
NA	TRBD1	TRBV6-4	15	TRBJ1-2	TGTGCCAGCAGTGACTCGTCGGGACAGAGCTATGGCTACACCTTC	CASSDSSGQSYGYTF
few	NA	TRBV6-6	14	TRBJ2-3	TGTGCCAGCAGTTACCCAGCGGGCACAGATACGCAGTATTTT	CASSYPAGTDTQYF
NA	TRBD2	TRBV7-3	17	TRBJ2-3	TGTGCCAGCAGCTTATCTGGAACTAGCGGTGTCCTAGATACGCAGTATTTT	CASSLSGTSGVLDTQYF
NA	NA	TRBV5-4	14	TRBJ1-2	TGTGCCAGCAGCTTGGACAGGGTATTAGGTGGCTACACCTTC	CASSLDRVLGGYTF
NA	TRBD1	TRBV2	14	TRBJ2-3	TGTGCCAGCGATGGGACAGGGGCCCCCAGTACGCAGTATTTT	CASDGTGAPSTQYF
NA	TRBD1	TRBV5-1	16	TRBJ2-7	TGCGCCAGCAGCTTGGCCGGGGGGGACAGGGGTCTCCAGCAGTACTTC	CASSLAGGDRGLQQYF
NA	TRBD1	TRBV2	16	TRBJ2-5	TGTGCCAGCAGTGAAAGGGGGCCTTCAGGGTATGGGACCCAGTACTTC	CASSERGPSGYGTQYF